This TCR beta chain is from a study of blood T cell repertoires in COVID-19. TCRdb's table, derived via immunoSEQ multiplex PCR, lists solely in-frame clones and lacks some. The sample includes 400,000 or so clones, around 90% seen only once; the top ten take approximately 2.1%. Participants were placed into cohorts based on the clinical history they reported. Germline CDR1 is SQVTM and CDR2 is ANQGSEA. V lost 6 bases, J lost 4 bases, and 15 bases lay in between. CDR3 length: 13 amino acids. Sequencing input: PBMCs or T cells enriched from blood (not recorded which). This sequence was found in a woman aged 40-49 years with acute COVID-19. The genes are TRBV29-1 and TRBJ1-1; no clear D. The CDR3 DNA follows: TGCAGCGTCCTCACACAAGGCGGCACTGAAGCTTTCTTT. Translating gives CSVLTQGGTEAFF.